The sequence of this TCR beta chain was determined in a study of T cell changes during pregnancy in multiple sclerosis. V was trimmed by 4 bases and J by 8 bases, leaving 14 bases between them. The CDR3 length is 14 residues. Germline V gene data show CDR1 as LGHNA and CDR2 as YSLEER. The method was immunoSEQ multiplex PCR; TCRdb's version includes in-frame clones alone and lacks a portion of them. The sample carries 55,000 to 70,000 clones, 93% recorded once. This clone has a single count. The receptor was isolated from a female donor with multiple sclerosis, enrolled in a pregnancy study. The specimen was peripheral blood, collected after pregnancy. The rearrangement uses TRBV4-3 and TRBJ2-2; tentatively, D is TRBD2 (6 bases). CDR3 DNA sequence: TGCGCCAGCAGCCGCATAAGCGGGTCTGGGGAGCTGTTTTTT. It specifies CASSRISGSGELFF.